The 10 T cell receptor beta chains in this list originate from one sample, sequenced in a study of OX40 agonist ivuxolimab in advanced cancers. Here immunoSEQ multiplex PCR was the method, and the copy in TCRdb shows in-frame clones only, minus some. Of 14,000 or so clones listed, under 65% are singletons. The specimen comprised CD4+ or CD8+ T cells sorted from blood, sampled in a trial of the OX40 agonist ivuxolimab. The origin of the receptors is an adult with an advanced solid tumor such as melanoma, head and neck, liver or kidney cancer.

By share, this clone counts as medium-sized. The rearrangement links TRBV6-5 to TRBJ2-5, with TRBD2 matching over 12 bases. Germline V gene data show CDR1 as MNHEY and CDR2 as SVGAGI. The CDR3 consists of 16 residues. V trimming: 4 bases; J trimming: 2 bases; junction bases outside the gene matches: 5. CDR3 DNA sequence: TGTGCCAGCAGTTTACTAGCGGGGGGCCCACAAGAGACCCAGTACTTC. Translated: CASSLLAGGPQETQYF.

This chain connects TRBV28 to TRBJ2-7, with 9 bases that match TRBD1. Germline values: CDR1 MDHEN, CDR2 SYDVKM. The CDR3 loop spans 15 amino acids. V lost 6 bases to trimming and J lost 5 bases; unmatched junction nucleotides: 11. The CDR3 DNA sequence: TGTGCCAGCAGGGACTTGGACAGGGGAGGCGACGAGCAGTACTTC. As protein: CASRDLDRGGDEQYF.

The chain has TRBV30 and TRBJ2-3, with D tentatively TRBD2 (7 bases). Trimming stripped 2 bases from V and 5 bases from J, with 17 bases between. The germline V gene has CDR1 GTSNPN and CDR2 SVGIG (reference sequence). CDR3 length: 15 residues. CDR3 DNA: TGTGCCTGGAGTCCCCTGGGGGGGGGCGGAGATACGCAGTATTTT. Its protein is CAWSPLGGGGDTQYF.

This clone ranks as medium-sized (0.01 to 0.1%). Here the CDR3 reads CASTPRMAVNEQFF. The CDR3 bases are TGTGCCAGCACCCCCCGAATGGCAGTCAATGAGCAGTTCTTC. This chain links TRBV2 with TRBJ2-1; D not certain. The germline V gene has CDR1 SNHLY and CDR2 FYNNEI. This CDR3 region has 14 residues. V was clipped by 7 bases and J by 6 bases, with 16 bases between them.

Only one count was recorded for this clone. The chain couples TRBV7-9 to TRBJ1-2, with D hard to call. CDR3 length: 14 amino acids. Germline values: CDR1 SEHNR, CDR2 FQNEAQ (reference sequence). V was cut by 3 bases and J by 8 bases, with 16 bases left in between. CDR3 bases: TGTGCCAGCAGCTTCCCGCAGGTGCCTAGGGGCTACACCTTC. Translated: CASSFPQVPRGYTF.

The chain recombines TRBV7-9 with TRBJ1-6, with TRBD1 identical over 7 bases. There are 16 residues in the CDR3. V lost 5 bases, J lost 6 bases, and 10 bases stayed unmatched. Germline V gene data show CDR1 as SEHNR and CDR2 as FQNEAQ (reference sequence). The CDR3 nucleotides read TGTGCCAGCAGCCCCGCGGTAAGGGGGCTTAATTCACCCCTCCACTTT. Translated: CASSPAVRGLNSPLHF.

This clone counts as medium-sized. The chain recombines TRBV28 with TRBJ2-1; 8 bases map to TRBD2. Germline-derived CDR1 and CDR2 are MDHEN and SYDVKM. The junction had 5 bases not matched to a gene; V was cut back by 6 bases and J by 4 bases. The CDR3 has 14 amino acids. CDR3 in amino acids: CASRTGGDYNEQFF. CDR3 nucleotides: TGTGCCAGCAGGACGGGGGGGGATTACAATGAGCAGTTCTTC.

The chain combines TRBV11-2 with TRBJ2-7; TRBD2 agrees at 8 bases. This CDR3 region has 15 residues. The trim removed 5 bases at V and 2 bases at J, leaving 8 bases unmatched. From germline, CDR1 is SGHAT and CDR2 FQNNGV. The CDR3 loop reads CASSITSGATYEQYF. In DNA form, the CDR3 reads TGTGCCAGCAGCATCACTAGCGGAGCAACCTACGAGCAGTACTTC.

V gene TRBV11-2 combines with J gene TRBJ2-1; 7 positions agree with TRBD2. This CDR3 is built from 15 residues. Germline loops: CDR1 SGHAT, CDR2 FQNNGV. The trim removed 5 bases at V and 4 bases at J, leaving 8 bases unmatched. CDR3 region: CASSRGEGAYNEQFF. CDR3 nucleotides: TGTGCCAGCAGCCGAGGGGAGGGCGCATACAATGAGCAGTTCTTC.

This clone came up once. The V call is TRBV19, the J call TRBJ1-1; D is perhaps TRBD1 (5 bases). V was pared by 7 bases and J by 2 bases, with 11 bases between. Germline V CDR1 and CDR2: LNHDA, SQIVND (reference sequence). The CDR3 runs to 13 residues. This chain's CDR3 is CASKTGGNTEAFF. The CDR3 DNA follows: TGTGCCAGTAAAACGGGGGGTAACACTGAAGCTTTCTTT.